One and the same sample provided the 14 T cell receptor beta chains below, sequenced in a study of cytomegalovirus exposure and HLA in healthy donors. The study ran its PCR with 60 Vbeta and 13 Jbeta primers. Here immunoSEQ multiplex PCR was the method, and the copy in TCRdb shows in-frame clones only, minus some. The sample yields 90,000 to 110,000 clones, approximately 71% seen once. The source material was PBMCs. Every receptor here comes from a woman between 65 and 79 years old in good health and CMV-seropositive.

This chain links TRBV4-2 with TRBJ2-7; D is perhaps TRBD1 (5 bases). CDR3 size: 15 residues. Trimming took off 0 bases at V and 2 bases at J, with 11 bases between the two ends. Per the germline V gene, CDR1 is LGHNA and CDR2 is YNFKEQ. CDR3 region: CASSQELGETYEQYF. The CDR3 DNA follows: TGTGCCAGCAGCCAAGAGTTAGGGGAAACCTACGAGCAGTACTTC.

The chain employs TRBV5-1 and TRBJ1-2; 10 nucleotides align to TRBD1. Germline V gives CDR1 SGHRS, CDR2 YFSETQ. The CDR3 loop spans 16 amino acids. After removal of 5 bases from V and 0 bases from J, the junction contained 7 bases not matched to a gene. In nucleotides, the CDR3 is TGCGCCAGCAGTCCCGGGACAGGGGAGACTAACTATGGCTACACCTTC. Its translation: CASSPGTGETNYGYTF.

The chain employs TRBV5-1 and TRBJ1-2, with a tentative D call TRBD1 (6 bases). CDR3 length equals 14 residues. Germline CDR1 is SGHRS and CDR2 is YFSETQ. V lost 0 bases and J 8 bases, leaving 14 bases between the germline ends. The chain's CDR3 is CASSLGDIFSGYTF. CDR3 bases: TGCGCCAGCAGCTTGGGGGACATTTTTTCCGGCTACACCTTC.

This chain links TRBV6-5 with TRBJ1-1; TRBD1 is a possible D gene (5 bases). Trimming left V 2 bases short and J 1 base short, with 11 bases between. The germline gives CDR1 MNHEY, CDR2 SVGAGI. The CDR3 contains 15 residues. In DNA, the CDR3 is TGTGCCAGCAGTTACAGTATGGGGCAGAACACTGAAGCTTTCTTT. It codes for CASSYSMGQNTEAFF.

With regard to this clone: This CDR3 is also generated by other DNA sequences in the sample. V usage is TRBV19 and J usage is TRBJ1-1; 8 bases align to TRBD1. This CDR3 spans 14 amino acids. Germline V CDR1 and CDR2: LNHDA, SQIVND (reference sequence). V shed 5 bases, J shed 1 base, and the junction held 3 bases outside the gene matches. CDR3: CASSSGTGNTEAFF. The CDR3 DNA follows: TGTGCCAGTAGTTCCGGGACAGGGAACACTGAAGCTTTCTTT.

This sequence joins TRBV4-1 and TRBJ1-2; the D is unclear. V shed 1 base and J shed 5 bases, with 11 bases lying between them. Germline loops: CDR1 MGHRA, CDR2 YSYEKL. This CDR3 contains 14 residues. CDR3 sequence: CASSQGGVMYGYTF. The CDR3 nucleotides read TGCGCCAGCAGCCAAGGGGGAGTAATGTATGGCTACACCTTC.

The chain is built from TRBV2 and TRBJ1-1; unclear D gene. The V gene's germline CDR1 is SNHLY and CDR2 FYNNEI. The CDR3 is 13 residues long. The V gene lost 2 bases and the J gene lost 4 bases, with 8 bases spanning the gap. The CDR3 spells CASSEPWSTEAFF. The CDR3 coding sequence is TGTGCCAGCAGTGAACCGTGGAGCACTGAAGCTTTCTTT.

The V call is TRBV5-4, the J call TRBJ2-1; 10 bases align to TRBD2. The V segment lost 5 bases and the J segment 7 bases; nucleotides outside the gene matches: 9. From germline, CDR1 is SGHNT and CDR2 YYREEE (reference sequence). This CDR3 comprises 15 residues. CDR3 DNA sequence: TGTGCCAGCAGTCCTAGCGGGGGTCCTGGTAATGAGCAGTTCTTC. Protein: CASSPSGGPGNEQFF.

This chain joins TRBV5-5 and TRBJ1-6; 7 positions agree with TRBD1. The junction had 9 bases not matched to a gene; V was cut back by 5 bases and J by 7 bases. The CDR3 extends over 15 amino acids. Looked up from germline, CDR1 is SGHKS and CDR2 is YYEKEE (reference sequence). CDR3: CASRLPGTENSPLHF. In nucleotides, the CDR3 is TGTGCCAGCAGATTACCCGGGACAGAGAATTCACCCCTCCACTTT.

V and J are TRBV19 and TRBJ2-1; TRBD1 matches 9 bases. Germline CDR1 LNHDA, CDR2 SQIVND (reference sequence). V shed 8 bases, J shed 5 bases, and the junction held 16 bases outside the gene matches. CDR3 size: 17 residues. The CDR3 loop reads CASRSRAGRTGDNEQFF. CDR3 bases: TGTGCCAGTCGTAGCAGAGCCGGTCGGACAGGGGACAATGAGCAGTTCTTC. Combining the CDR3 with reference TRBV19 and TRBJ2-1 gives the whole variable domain DGGITQSPKYLFRKEGQNVTLSCEQNLNHDAMYWYRQDPGQGLRLIYYSQIVNDFQKGDIAEGYSVSREKKESFPLTVTSAQKNPTAFYLCASRSRAGRTGDNEQFFGPGTRLTVL.

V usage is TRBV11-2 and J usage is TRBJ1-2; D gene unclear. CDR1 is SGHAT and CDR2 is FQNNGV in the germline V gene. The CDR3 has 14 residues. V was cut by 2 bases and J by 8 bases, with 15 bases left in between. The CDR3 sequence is CASSLLGGLGGYTF. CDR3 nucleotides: TGTGCCAGCAGCTTACTCGGCGGGCTGGGGGGCTACACCTTC.

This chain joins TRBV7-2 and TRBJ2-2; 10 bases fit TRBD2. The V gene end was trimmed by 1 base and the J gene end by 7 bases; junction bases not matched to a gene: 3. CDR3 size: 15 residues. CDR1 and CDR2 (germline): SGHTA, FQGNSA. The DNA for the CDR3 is TGTGCCAGCAGCTTAGTGGGACTAGCGAGCGGGGAGCTGTTTTTT. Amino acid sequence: CASSLVGLASGELFF.

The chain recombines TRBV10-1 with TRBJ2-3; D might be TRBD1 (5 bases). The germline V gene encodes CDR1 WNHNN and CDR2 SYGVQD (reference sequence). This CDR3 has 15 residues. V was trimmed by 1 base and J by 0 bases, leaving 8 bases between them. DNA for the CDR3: TGCGCCAGCAGTGAGTGGCAGGGAAGCACAGATACGCAGTATTTT. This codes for CASSEWQGSTDTQYF.

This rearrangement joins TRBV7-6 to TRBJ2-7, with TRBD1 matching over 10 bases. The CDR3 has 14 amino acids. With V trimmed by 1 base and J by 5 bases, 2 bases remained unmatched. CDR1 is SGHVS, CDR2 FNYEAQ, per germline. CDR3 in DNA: TGTGCCAGCAGCTTAGAGACAGGGGGCGACGAGCAGTACTTC. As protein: CASSLETGGDEQYF.